These T cell receptor beta chains were read from a single sample in a study of T cell responses to AZD1222 COVID-19 vaccine. Sequenced by immunoSEQ multiplex PCR; TCRdb stores in-frame clones only, minus some. The sample lists about 130,000 clones, 75% to 90% occurring once. The material was peripheral blood, obtained on day 0 of AZD1222 vaccination. The receptors were sampled from an adult in good health. Both conserved end residues are part of each CDR3. D genes are given only for firm matches. Size values are once, few and many counts, or a class for expanded clones, and some rows have none.

abundance | j_gene | v_gene | d_gene | CDR3aa | CDR3nt
NA | TRBJ1-2 | TRBV18 | NA | CASSPGSGNYGYTF | TGTGCCAGCTCACCAGGATCGGGGAACTATGGCTACACCTTC
NA | TRBJ2-5 | TRBV28 | NA | CASSTGTYQETQYF | TGTGCCAGCAGCACCGGGACATACCAAGAGACCCAGTACTTC
NA | TRBJ2-2 | TRBV12-5 | NA | CASGLVLNTGELFF | TGTGCTAGTGGTTTGGTACTGAACACCGGGGAGCTGTTTTTT
NA | TRBJ2-7 | TRBV6-6 | NA | CASSYQGSSYEQYF | TGTGCCAGCAGTTACCAGGGCAGCTCCTACGAGCAGTACTTC
NA | TRBJ2-7 | TRBV10-1 | NA | CASSESGRTNYEQYF | TGCGCCAGCAGTGAGTCCGGCAGGACCAATTACGAGCAGTACTTC
NA | TRBJ2-7 | TRBV5-8 | TRBD2 | CASSRPREGSYEQYF | TGTGCCAGCAGTAGGCCCCGGGAGGGCTCCTACGAGCAGTACTTC
NA | TRBJ2-1 | TRBV12-3/TRBV12-4 | NA | CASSLQGWDEQFF | TGTGCCAGCAGTTTGCAGGGTTGGGATGAGCAGTTCTTC
few | TRBJ2-5 | TRBV18 | TRBD1 | CASSPLTGLGETQYF | TGTGCCAGCTCACCCCTGACAGGGTTAGGGGAGACCCAGTACTTC
NA | TRBJ1-2 | TRBV10-2 | TRBD1 | CASSEVGQDNYGYTF | TGCGCCAGCAGTGAGGTCGGACAGGACAACTATGGCTACACCTTC
NA | TRBJ1-5 | TRBV28 | NA | CASMAGYQPQHF | TGTGCCAGCATGGCGGGGTATCAGCCCCAGCATTTT
once | TRBJ2-3 | TRBV13 | NA | CASSYTGGTDTQYF | TGTGCCAGCAGCTACACCGGGGGCACAGATACGCAGTATTTT
once | TRBJ1-2 | TRBV6-4 | TRBD1 | CASSDEGAYGYTF | TGTGCCAGCAGTGACGAGGGGGCCTATGGCTACACCTTC
NA | TRBJ2-4 | TRBV9 | TRBD2 | CASSNGGTKNIQYF | TGTGCCAGCAGCAACGGGGGGACCAAAAACATTCAGTACTTC
NA | TRBJ1-2 | TRBV5-5 | NA | CASSPSPSNYGYTF | TGTGCCAGCAGCCCCTCTCCGAGCAACTATGGCTACACCTTC
many | TRBJ2-7 | TRBV6-5 | TRBD1 | CASSYRGQDEQYF | TGTGCCAGCAGTTACCGGGGACAGGACGAGCAGTACTTC
NA | TRBJ1-2 | TRBV5-1 | TRBD1 | CASSLRDREIYGYTF | TGCGCCAGCAGCTTACGGGACAGGGAAATTTATGGCTACACCTTC
NA | TRBJ1-1 | TRBV19 | TRBD1 | CASNGRGGTEAFF | TGTGCCAGTAACGGCAGGGGGGGAACTGAAGCTTTCTTT
NA | TRBJ2-7 | TRBV9 | NA | CASSYSSGVGGEQYF | TGTGCCAGCAGCTACTCTTCCGGGGTGGGCGGCGAGCAGTACTTC
NA | TRBJ2-2 | TRBV2 | NA | CASSDARELFF | TGTGCCAGCAGCGATGCCCGGGAGCTGTTTTTT
NA | TRBJ1-2 | TRBV14 | TRBD1 | CASSQTTGRDYGYTF | TGTGCCAGCAGCCAGACGACAGGGAGAGACTATGGCTACACCTTC
once | TRBJ2-7 | TRBV4-2 | NA | CASSQDLEGSYEQYF | TGTGCCAGCAGCCAAGATCTTGAGGGCTCCTACGAGCAGTACTTC
NA | TRBJ2-3 | TRBV5-1 | TRBD2 | CASSFLAGGNTDTQYF | TGCGCCAGCAGCTTTCTAGCGGGGGGGAACACAGATACGCAGTATTTT
NA | TRBJ2-1 | TRBV11-3 | NA | CASSRPGSNEQFF | TGTGCCAGCAGCCGCCCCGGATCCAATGAGCAGTTCTTC
NA | TRBJ2-2 | TRBV5-1 | NA | CASSQLAGELFF | TGCGCCAGCAGCCAACTGGCCGGGGAGCTGTTTTTT
NA | TRBJ2-1 | TRBV15 | NA | CATSRDEAAEQFF | TGTGCCACCAGCAGAGATGAAGCGGCGGAGCAGTTCTTC
NA | TRBJ2-7 | TRBV11-2 | TRBD1 | CASNLGTGSYEQYF | TGTGCCAGCAACTTAGGGACAGGGTCCTACGAGCAGTACTTC
NA | TRBJ1-6 | TRBV6-5 | NA | CASQGLESPLHF | TGTGCCAGCCAGGGGCTAGAGTCACCCCTCCACTTT
NA | TRBJ1-1 | TRBV6-4 | NA | CASRMEQNTEAFF | TGTGCCAGCAGGATGGAACAGAACACTGAAGCTTTCTTT
NA | TRBJ2-7 | TRBV5-5 | TRBD1 | CASSFRQGPYEQYF | TGTGCCAGCAGCTTTAGACAGGGACCCTACGAGCAGTACTTC
NA | TRBJ2-5 | TRBV5-6 | NA | CASSLGRTKETQYF | TGTGCCAGCAGCCTGGGCCGGACCAAGGAGACCCAGTACTTC
few | TRBJ2-7 | TRBV28 | NA | CASSLGGPPSYEQYF | TGTGCCAGCAGTTTAGGGGGACCCCCCTCCTACGAGCAGTACTTC
NA | TRBJ1-4 | TRBV18 | NA | CASSPGPSNEKLFF | TGTGCCAGCTCACCGGGACCTAGTAATGAAAAACTGTTTTTT
NA | TRBJ1-5 | TRBV19 | TRBD1 | CASSQGALSNQPQHF | TGTGCCAGTAGTCAGGGGGCCCTGAGCAATCAGCCCCAGCATTTT
NA | TRBJ1-1 | TRBV10-3 | TRBD1 | CAIARRRGSGTGGEGNTEAFF | TGTGCCATCGCCCGAAGGAGGGGATCCGGGACAGGGGGCGAAGGGAACACTGAAGCTTTCTTT
NA | TRBJ1-6 | TRBV6-5 | NA | CASTLTGNYNSPLHF | TGTGCCAGCACCTTGACAGGAAACTATAATTCACCCCTCCACTTT
NA | TRBJ2-1 | TRBV5-1 | TRBD2 | CASSLAAGGLNEQFF | TGCGCCAGCAGCTTGGCAGCGGGAGGGCTCAATGAGCAGTTCTTC
NA | TRBJ1-5 | TRBV4-3 | NA | CASSQRLAADNQPQHF | TGCGCCAGCAGCCAAAGGCTCGCGGCTGACAATCAGCCCCAGCATTTT
NA | TRBJ2-2 | TRBV5-1 | NA | CASSPPLRGRDGELFF | TGCGCCAGCAGCCCCCCCCTCCGAGGACGGGACGGGGAGCTGTTTTTT
NA | TRBJ2-3 | TRBV6-5 | NA | CASSSWAGDTQYF | TGTGCCAGCAGTTCCTGGGCTGGTGATACGCAGTATTTT
NA | TRBJ2-4 | TRBV3-1/TRBV3-2 | NA | CASSQEMGREGGAKNIQYF | TGTGCCAGCAGCCAAGAGATGGGGAGGGAGGGGGGAGCCAAAAACATTCAGTACTTC
NA | TRBJ1-5 | TRBV25-1 | NA | CASSGGWGNQPQHF | TGTGCCAGCAGTGGGGGGTGGGGGAATCAGCCCCAGCATTTT
NA | TRBJ2-7 | TRBV7-8 | NA | CASSWEAAEQYF | TGTGCCAGCAGCTGGGAAGCAGCCGAGCAGTACTTC
NA | TRBJ1-4 | TRBV30 | NA | CAWSYFRGEKLFF | TGTGCCTGGAGCTACTTCAGGGGTGAAAAACTGTTTTTT
NA | TRBJ2-7 | TRBV7-2 | TRBD1 | CASSLQTGVTGYEQYF | TGTGCCAGCAGCCTACAGACAGGGGTAACGGGTTACGAGCAGTACTTC
NA | TRBJ2-1 | TRBV15 | TRBD2 | CATSRTLELAGEGNEQFF | TGTGCCACCAGCAGGACCCTCGAATTAGCGGGAGAGGGGAATGAGCAGTTCTTC
NA | TRBJ2-7 | TRBV27 | NA | CASSLMGLGTYEQYF | TGTGCCAGCAGTTTAATGGGACTCGGGACCTACGAGCAGTACTTC
NA | TRBJ1-2 | TRBV28 | NA | CASSLSGTALGYTF | TGTGCCAGCAGTTTATCCGGGACGGCCTTGGGCTACACCTTC
NA | TRBJ2-1 | TRBV6-5 | NA | CASSYSINGNYNEQFF | TGTGCCAGCAGTTACTCGATAAACGGGAATTACAATGAGCAGTTCTTC
NA | TRBJ2-1 | TRBV7-2 | TRBD2 | CASSSWTSSYNEQFF | TGTGCCAGCAGCTCTTGGACTAGCTCCTACAATGAGCAGTTCTTC
NA | TRBJ2-3 | TRBV11-3 | NA | CASSPTPGADTQYF | TGTGCCAGCAGCCCCACCCCAGGGGCAGATACGCAGTATTTT
NA | TRBJ1-6 | TRBV7-9 | TRBD1 | CASSPDRVDSPLHF | TGTGCCAGCAGCCCAGACAGGGTTGATTCACCCCTCCACTTT
NA | TRBJ1-1 | TRBV3-1/TRBV3-2 | NA | CASSQAGSGTEAFF | TGTGCCAGCAGCCAGGCGGGGAGCGGCACTGAAGCTTTCTTT
NA | TRBJ1-6 | TRBV5-4 | TRBD1 | CASSWDRGHSPLHF | TGTGCCAGCAGCTGGGACAGGGGGCATTCACCCCTCCACTTT
NA | TRBJ2-7 | TRBV4-1 | TRBD2 | CASSQEVGGVEQYF | TGCGCCAGCAGCCAAGAAGTCGGGGGGGTCGAGCAGTACTTC
NA | TRBJ1-4 | TRBV7-9 | TRBD1 | CASSLDLGEGASNEKLFF | TGTGCCAGCAGCTTAGACCTCGGGGAGGGGGCGTCTAATGAAAAACTGTTTTTT
NA | TRBJ1-1 | TRBV19 | TRBD1 | CASTAWTGRSTEAFF | TGTGCCAGTACCGCCTGGACAGGGAGGAGCACTGAAGCTTTCTTT